Described below is a single T cell receptor beta chain sequence and its context. Its antigen is unidentified. The data were obtained in a study of radiotherapy plus CTLA-4 blockade in lung cancer. The study's findings and limits: Interferon-beta, together with early blood T cell clone dynamics, reportedly best predicted response.

The CDR3 extends over 17 amino acids. The germline V gene encodes CDR1 SGHTA and CDR2 FQGNSA. Trimming pared 5 bases from V and 5 bases from J, leaving 22 bases between. TCRdb's table, derived via immunoSEQ multiplex PCR, lists solely in-frame clones and lacks some. Among 35,000 to 45,000 clones listed, around 70% were seen once. The clonotype was recovered from a human donor with non-small cell lung cancer who had stable disease on radiotherapy plus ipilimumab. The sequenced sample was peripheral blood, obtained from a patient treated with radiotherapy plus ipilimumab. The V gene is TRBV7-2, the J gene TRBJ1-3, with a weak D call TRBD1 (5 bases). DNA of the CDR3: TGTGCCAGCAGCCAGAGACTCGGAGACAGAGGAAGAAACACCATATATTTT. Its translation: CASSQRLGDRGRNTIYF.